The 26 T cell receptor beta chains in this list originate from one sample, sequenced in a study of T cell changes during pregnancy in multiple sclerosis. Libraries were prepared by immunoSEQ multiplex PCR; TCRdb keeps only in-frame clonotypes and omits some of them. This sample has under 30,000 clones, with roughly 90% found just once. Sample: CD4+ T cells from peripheral blood mononuclear cells, taken in the first trimester of pregnancy. These receptors were collected from a female donor in good health, enrolled as a control in a pregnancy study.

This clone was observed a single time. The chain employs TRBV7-9 and TRBJ2-6; 7 nucleotides match TRBD2. CDR1 and CDR2 (germline): SEHNR, FQNEAQ (reference sequence). This CDR3 spans 13 amino acids. CDR3 in DNA: TGTGCGTGGGGGGGTTCTGGGGCCAACGTCCTGACTTTC. It encodes CAWGGSGANVLTF. Combining the CDR3 with reference TRBV7-9 and TRBJ2-6 gives the whole variable domain DTGVSQNPRHKITKRGQNVTFRCDPISEHNRLYWYRQTLGQGPEFLTYFQNEAQLEKSRLLSDRFSAERPKGSFSTLEIQRTEQGDSAMYLCAWGGSGANVLTFGAGSRLTVL.

The chain links TRBV10-2 to TRBJ2-3, with D unresolved. Germline CDR1 reads WSHSY; CDR2 reads SAAADI. V was shortened by 7 bases and J by 1 base, with 6 bases between the two germline ends. This CDR3 region has 12 residues. The chain's CDR3 is CASNEGTDTQYF. DNA of the CDR3: TGCGCCAGCAACGAGGGCACAGATACGCAGTATTTT.

The chain recombines TRBV2 with TRBJ1-2; TRBD1 agrees at 7 bases. Germline CDR1 and CDR2: SNHLY and FYNNEI. Unmatched junction bases numbered 7, after V lost 5 bases and J lost 7 bases. The CDR3 sequence is 13 residues long. CDR3 sequence: CASSIRTGGGYTF. The DNA for the CDR3 is TGTGCCAGCAGTATCCGGACAGGAGGTGGCTACACCTTC.

This clone was counted a single time. The chain has TRBV6-5 and TRBJ2-3; TRBD2 might be the D (5 bases). The length of the CDR3 is 14 residues. The germline V and J ends were trimmed by 0 bases and 4 bases, with 8 bases remaining between them. The germline gives CDR1 MNHEY, CDR2 SVGAGI. CDR3 nucleotides: TGTGCCAGCAGTTACTCGAGGGTGGCAGATACGCAGTATTTT. This codes for CASSYSRVADTQYF.

The chain couples TRBV28 to TRBJ2-7; a weak D match, TRBD2 (6 bases). This CDR3 comprises 12 residues. The ends were cut back, 5 bases at V and 6 bases at J, with 11 bases in the middle. Germline V lookup: CDR1 MDHEN, CDR2 SYDVKM. The CDR3, as DNA: TGTGCCAGCAGTCGAGTTAGCGGCGAGCAGTACTTC. As protein: CASSRVSGEQYF.

The chain joins TRBV7-8 to TRBJ2-1; TRBD2 matches at 8 bases. This CDR3 spans 13 amino acids. The trim removed 5 bases at V and 6 bases at J, leaving 3 bases unmatched. From germline, CDR1 is SGHVS and CDR2 FQNEAQ. The CDR3 protein is CASSQRGRNEQFF. The CDR3 nucleotides read TGTGCCAGCAGCCAGCGGGGGCGCAATGAGCAGTTCTTC.

The chain has TRBV29-1 and TRBJ2-6, with 9 bases aligning to TRBD1. Trimming took 4 bases from V and 1 from J; bases not matched to a gene: 5. Germline assignment: CDR1 SQVTM and CDR2 ANQGSEA. The length of the CDR3 is 16 residues. The CDR3: CSVGGTGLSGANVLTF. Written as DNA, the CDR3 is TGCAGCGTTGGGGGGACAGGGCTGTCTGGGGCCAACGTCCTGACTTTC.

The chain is built from TRBV6-5 and TRBJ2-7; the D gene is possibly TRBD1 (5 bases). CDR3 size: 13 residues. The germline CDR1 and CDR2 sequences are MNHEY and SVGAGI. V was shortened by 6 bases and J by 4 bases, with 13 bases between the two germline ends. The CDR3 DNA reads TGTGCCAGCAGCGAGGACAAGCGATACGAGCAGTACTTC. Protein product: CASSEDKRYEQYF.

This clone has only a few counts. The gene calls are TRBV6-1 and TRBJ1-6; tentative D call: TRBD1 (6 bases). This CDR3 comprises 13 residues. Germline V gene lookup returns CDR1 MNHNS and CDR2 SASEGT. CDR3 sequence: CAAKRTDNSPLHF. The CDR3 DNA reads as TGTGCAGCAAAGCGGACAGACAATTCACCCCTCCACTTT.

This CDR3 is CASSPSGTSVYEQYF. DNA of the CDR3: TGTGCCAGCAGCCCCTCCGGGACTAGCGTCTACGAGCAGTACTTC. The gene calls are TRBV7-2 and TRBJ2-7; 10 positions agree with TRBD2. J lost 3 bases, V lost 5 bases, and 7 bases had no gene match. The CDR3 has 15 residues. Germline CDR1 is SGHTA and CDR2 is FQGNSA.

Of note for this clone: The germline gene is not matched at one end of the junction; a read error may be the cause. The rearrangement links TRBV29-1 to TRBJ1-5; no firm D call. The CDR3 runs to 13 residues. Germline V gene data show CDR1 as SQVTM and CDR2 as ANQGSEA. In DNA form, the CDR3 reads TGCAGCGTTGTGGATGGAGTTCATCAGCCCCGGCATTTT. Translating it yields CSVVDGVHQPRHF.

The chain is built from TRBV28 and TRBJ1-3; 7 nucleotides agree with TRBD1. The CDR3 runs to 17 residues. The germline CDR1 and CDR2 sequences are MDHEN and SYDVKM. The ends lost 3 bases at V and 0 bases at J; junction bases unmatched: 8. CDR3 DNA: TGTGCCAGCAGTTTCTTCGAGGGGGCGAACTCTGGAAACACCATATATTTT. Its translation is CASSFFEGANSGNTIYF. The variable domain in full, completed from reference TRBV28 and TRBJ1-3, reads DVKVTQSSRYLVKRTGEKVFLECVQDMDHENMFWYRQDPGLGLRLIYFSYDVKMKEKGDIPEGYSVSREKKERFSLILESASTNQTSMYLCASSFFEGANSGNTIYFGEGSWLTVV.

This clone was picked up one time. The CDR3: CASSLFGTGVLNEKLFF. As DNA, the CDR3 is TGTGCCAGCAGCTTATTCGGGACAGGGGTACTGAATGAAAAACTGTTTTTT. This rearrangement joins TRBV7-9 to TRBJ1-4, with 10 bases aligning to TRBD1. V dropped 2 bases and J dropped 5; count of bases not matched to a gene: 8. The germline CDR1 and CDR2 sequences are SEHNR and FQNEAQ (reference sequence). The CDR3 is made up of 17 amino acids.

V is TRBV29-1 and J is TRBJ2-5, with 11 positions matching TRBD2. V shed 6 bases, J shed 1 base, and the junction held 7 bases outside the gene matches. This CDR3 spans 15 amino acids. Germline loops: CDR1 SQVTM, CDR2 ANQGSEA. The CDR3 DNA is TGCAGCGTGGGGGTAGCGGGAGGGCGCCAAGAGACCCAGTACTTC. It is translated as CSVGVAGGRQETQYF.

This clone was recorded a few times. CDR3 sequence: CASAQGAGANVLTF. The DNA for the CDR3 is TGTGCCAGTGCTCAGGGGGCTGGGGCCAACGTCCTGACTTTC. The rearrangement joins TRBV19 to TRBJ2-6, with 7 bases matching TRBD1. The germline CDR1 and CDR2 sequences are LNHDA and SQIVND (reference sequence). V lost 8 bases to trimming and J lost 2 bases; unmatched junction nucleotides: 3. This CDR3 region has 14 residues.

The rearrangement joins TRBV4-2 to TRBJ2-1, with TRBD2 matching 9 bases. The CDR3 spans 18 residues. With 7 bases clipped from V and 4 bases from J, the junction kept 17 bases outside the gene matches. CDR1 and CDR2 from the germline V gene are LGHNA and YNFKEQ. The CDR3 coding sequence is TGTGCCAGCACCCTGACCGCGGCTAGCGGGGATGGTTACAATGAGCAGTTCTTC. Translated, it gives CASTLTAASGDGYNEQFF.

The V call is TRBV4-1, the J call TRBJ1-1; no clear D gene. V lost 4 bases, J lost 2 bases, and 20 bases lay in between. The CDR3 length is 17 residues. In germline, CDR1 is MGHRA, CDR2 YSYEKL. CDR3 nucleotides: TGCGCCAGCAGCCTTGGGAGTTGGGGAGGACCTAACACTGAAGCTTTCTTT. Its translation is CASSLGSWGGPNTEAFF.

In its sample, this clone was seen a few times. The CDR3 loop is CASSPQGWQQGETQYF. The CDR3 nucleotides are TGTGCCAGCAGTCCACAGGGATGGCAACAAGGAGAGACCCAGTACTTC. This rearrangement joins TRBV28 to TRBJ2-5, with D possibly being TRBD1 (6 bases). Germline loops: CDR1 MDHEN, CDR2 SYDVKM. This CDR3 is built from 16 residues. V was shortened by 5 bases and J by 4 bases, with 20 bases between the two germline ends.

V and J are TRBV4-1 and TRBJ1-3; D ambiguous. Germline CDR1 is MGHRA and CDR2 is YSYEKL. Trimming pared 0 bases from V and 2 bases from J, leaving 17 bases between. CDR3 size: 18 residues. Written as DNA, the CDR3 is TGCGCCAGCAGCCAAGAGTGGGCAGGCAGCACGACTGGAAACACCATATATTTT. It is translated as CASSQEWAGSTTGNTIYF.

This clone was seen once. This chain uses TRBV28 with TRBJ1-6, with D possibly matching TRBD1 (6 bases). Germline V lookup: CDR1 MDHEN, CDR2 SYDVKM. Between the trimmed V and J ends, which lost 7 bases and 10 bases, there was a span of 20 bases. This CDR3 is built from 15 residues. The CDR3 region has the DNA TGTGCCAGCATACCCGGGACACCTTTAAACTCACCCCTCCACTTT. It translates to CASIPGTPLNSPLHF.

The chain couples TRBV11-3 to TRBJ2-7; the D gene is possibly TRBD1 (6 bases). Per the germline V gene, CDR1 is SGHNT and CDR2 is YENEEA. The V end was cut by 3 bases, the J end by 3 bases, with 12 bases between. CDR3 length: 14 amino acids. Written as DNA, the CDR3 is TGTGCCAGCAGCTTTTCAGGGGCCAGCTACGAGCAGTACTTC. Encoded protein: CASSFSGASYEQYF.

The chain couples TRBV4-1 to TRBJ2-2; D is unclear. The V gene lost 3 bases and the J gene lost 4 bases, with 6 bases spanning the gap. Germline loops: CDR1 MGHRA, CDR2 YSYEKL. The CDR3 is 13 residues long. CDR3 region: CASSQGLTGELFF. The CDR3 DNA follows: TGCGCCAGCAGCCAGGGCCTCACCGGGGAGCTGTTTTTT.

The genes are TRBV5-4 and TRBJ1-1; TRBD1 is a possible D gene (6 bases). This CDR3 contains 15 residues. The V end lost 4 bases, the J end lost 2 bases, and 15 bases lay between the germline ends. Germline lookup yields CDR1 SGHNT and CDR2 YYREEE (reference sequence). CDR3 in DNA: TGTGCCAGCAGCACCAGGACAGAGTCCAACACTGAAGCTTTCTTT. This encodes CASSTRTESNTEAFF. The full variable domain, its missing parts supplied by reference TRBV5-4 and TRBJ1-1, is ETGVTQSPTHLIKTRGQQVTLRCSSQSGHNTVSWYQQALGQGPQFIFQYYREEENGRGNFPPRFSGLQFPNYSSELNVNALELDDSALYLCASSTRTESNTEAFFGQGTRLTVV.

The chain has TRBV18 and TRBJ1-1, with unresolved D. V was trimmed by 6 bases and J by 1 base, leaving 12 bases between them. Germline V CDR1 and CDR2: KGHSH, LQKENI. The CDR3 spans 14 residues. The DNA of the CDR3 is TGTGCCAGCTCGCTACAGATTTCGAACACTGAAGCTTTCTTT. It is translated as CASSLQISNTEAFF.

J is TRBJ1-2 and V is TRBV7-8, with a possible D match to TRBD1 (5 bases). The germline CDR1 and CDR2 sequences are SGHVS and FQNEAQ. The V end lost 5 bases, the J end lost 4 bases, and 26 bases lay between the germline ends. This CDR3 is built from 18 residues. As DNA, the CDR3 is TGTGCCAGCAGCGAAATTAATAGTCGCAGGGCCGCGAGCTATGGCTACACCTTC. Translated, it gives CASSEINSRRAASYGYTF.

The V call is TRBV5-1, the J call TRBJ2-2; 9 positions agree with TRBD2. With 4 bases clipped from V and 5 bases from J, the junction kept 9 bases outside the gene matches. This CDR3 is built from 16 residues. The germline V gene has CDR1 SGHRS and CDR2 YFSETQ. CDR3 protein: CASSLSGGRETGELFF. CDR3 coding DNA: TGCGCCAGCAGCCTAAGTGGCGGGAGGGAGACCGGGGAGCTGTTTTTT. The full variable domain, its missing parts supplied by reference TRBV5-1 and TRBJ2-2, is KAGVTQTPRYLIKTRGQQVTLSCSPISGHRSVSWYQQTPGQGLQFLFEYFSETQRNKGNFPGRFSGRQFSNSRSEMNVSTLELGDSALYLCASSLSGGRETGELFFGEGSRLTVL.